The rows below give T cell receptor beta chains drawn from one sample of a study of a mutant IDH1 vaccine in newly diagnosed glioma. For these TCRs, the target antigens are not known. Here immunoSEQ multiplex PCR was the method, and the copy in TCRdb shows in-frame clones only, minus some. The data show about 82,000 clones, roughly 85% seen once. Material: PBMCs, obtained from a glioma patient whose treatment included an IDH1 peptide vaccine. All receptors come from a man aged 25 to 40 with glioma. Some clones in this sample may be carry-over from other donors' samples. Both conserved end residues are part of each CDR3. Each record gives: CDR3 protein, CDR3 DNA, V gene, clone size, D gene, J gene. The D gene is left open where the match is weak. Size is omitted from some rows. Given values are once, few, many or a class for expanded clones.

CASSFRESTQYF TGTGCCAGCAGCTTCAGGGAAAGTACGCAGTATTTT TRBV5-5 - - TRBJ2-3
CSVEDSRTSGRDEQFF TGCAGCGTTGAAGATTCGAGGACTAGCGGGAGGGATGAGCAGTTCTTC TRBV29-1 - TRBD2 TRBJ2-1
CASRGRQHPSYEQYF TGTGCCAGCAGGGGTCGACAGCATCCCTCCTACGAGCAGTACTTC TRBV6-8 - - TRBJ2-7
CASSLLGGRLTGHRNTEAFF TGTGCCAGCAGTTTATTGGGGGGCCGCCTAACGGGACACCGGAACACTGAAGCTTTCTTT TRBV28 - - TRBJ1-1
CASSAPGAGEQFF TGTGCCAGCAGTGCCCCTGGGGCCGGGGAGCAGTTCTTC TRBV25-1 few - TRBJ2-1
CASTLTGMGGYTF TGTGCCAGTACCCTTACAGGGATGGGAGGCTACACCTTC TRBV19 - - TRBJ1-2
CASSPEGTEAFF TGTGCCAGCTCACCAGAAGGCACTGAAGCTTTCTTT TRBV18 - - TRBJ1-1
CASSYYRGSEAFF TGTGCCAGCAGTTATTATCGCGGATCCGAAGCTTTCTTT TRBV6-9 - - TRBJ1-1
CASSPTSTLETQYF TGTGCCAGCTCACCAACGTCGACCCTGGAGACCCAGTACTTC TRBV18 once - TRBJ2-5
CASSVEAGLNNEQFF TGTGCCAGCAGCGTAGAGGCGGGACTTAACAATGAGCAGTTCTTC TRBV9 - - TRBJ2-1
CSVPRSGSGANVLTF TGCAGCGTGCCCCGAAGTGGGTCTGGGGCCAACGTCCTGACTTTC TRBV29-1 - - TRBJ2-6
CASSLNLAGMKQFF TGTGCCAGCAGCCTTAACCTAGCGGGGATGAAGCAGTTCTTC TRBV14 - TRBD2 TRBJ2-1
CASSTRQGNTGELFF TGTGCCAGCAGTACTAGACAGGGTAACACCGGGGAGCTGTTTTTT TRBV28 - TRBD1 TRBJ2-2
CASSLWGAYNEQFF TGTGCCAGCAGCTTGTGGGGGGCGTACAATGAGCAGTTCTTC TRBV5-8 - - TRBJ2-1
CASSRGQGNTEAFF TGTGCCAGCAGCCGCGGACAGGGGAACACTGAAGCTTTCTTT TRBV6-5 once TRBD1 TRBJ1-1
CASSFFQGMNTEAFF TGCGCCAGCAGCTTTTTTCAGGGCATGAACACTGAAGCTTTCTTT TRBV5-1 - - TRBJ1-1
CASSPRTSGKDTQYF TGTGCCAGCAGCCCCCGGACTAGCGGGAAGGATACGCAGTATTTT TRBV21-1 - - TRBJ2-3
CASSQEAGLSSYEQYF TGCGCCAGCAGCCAAGAGGCAGGGCTCAGCTCCTACGAGCAGTACTTC TRBV4-1 - - TRBJ2-7
CASSSYPGQVFNQPQHF TGTGCCAGCAGTTCATACCCGGGACAGGTCTTTAATCAGCCCCAGCATTTT TRBV27 - TRBD1 TRBJ1-5
CASSLYRDGTTNEKLFF TGTGCCAGCAGTTTATACAGGGATGGGACAACTAATGAAAAACTGTTTTTT TRBV27 - - TRBJ1-4
CASSPLQSTDTQYF TGTGCCAGCAGCCCCCTCCAGAGCACAGATACGCAGTATTTT TRBV11-2 - - TRBJ2-3
CAIGGTPPATDTQYF TGTGCCATCGGCGGGACTCCCCCCGCCACAGATACGCAGTATTTT TRBV10-3 - - TRBJ2-3
CASSRRSQSGNTIYF TGTGCCAGCAGCCGGCGGAGTCAGTCTGGAAACACCATATATTTT TRBV5-8 - - TRBJ1-3
CASSAGLGIDTQYF TGTGCCAGCAGCGCGGGACTAGGAATCGATACGCAGTATTTT TRBV9 - TRBD2 TRBJ2-3
CASSLPGIYEQYF TGTGCCAGCAGTTTACCAGGAATCTACGAGCAGTACTTC TRBV28 - - TRBJ2-7
CASRPHRASGANVLTF TGTGCCAGCAGGCCCCACAGGGCTTCAGGGGCCAACGTCCTGACTTTC TRBV28 - - TRBJ2-6
CASSPLQGFEKLFF TGTGCCAGCAGTCCCCTCCAAGGATTTGAAAAACTGTTTTTT TRBV28 once - TRBJ1-4
CASSEAPRGSGTGETQYF TGTGCCAGCAGTGAAGCCCCCCGTGGTAGCGGGACGGGGGAGACCCAGTACTTC TRBV2 - TRBD2 TRBJ2-5
CASRPPGGRGELFF TGTGCCAGCAGACCCCCAGGGGGCCGCGGGGAGCTGTTTTTT TRBV7-9 - TRBD1 TRBJ2-2
CASSLYQETQYF TGTGCCAGCAGTTTGTACCAAGAGACCCAGTACTTC TRBV27 - - TRBJ2-5
CASSPNLDRPRPQHF TGTGCCAGCTCGCCTAACCTGGACAGGCCGCGGCCCCAGCATTTT TRBV18 - TRBD1 TRBJ1-5
CASSDTISGGTKYQETQYF TGTGCCAGCAGTGACACCATTTCGGGGGGGACTAAGTACCAAGAGACCCAGTACTTC TRBV2 - TRBD2 TRBJ2-5
CASSVSGGQGEQFF TGTGCCAGCAGCGTTAGCGGGGGGCAGGGCGAGCAGTTCTTC TRBV9 once TRBD2 TRBJ2-1
CATSSAAGQAYYEQYF TGTGCCACCAGCAGCGCCGCGGGACAGGCCTACTACGAGCAGTACTTC TRBV15 - TRBD1 TRBJ2-7
CASSQRPGADQPQHF TGCGCCAGCAGCCAACGCCCCGGTGCTGATCAGCCCCAGCATTTT TRBV4-1 - - TRBJ1-5
CASSIIPGSGNQPQHF TGTGCCAGTAGTATAATCCCAGGGTCAGGCAATCAGCCCCAGCATTTT TRBV19 - - TRBJ1-5
CASSYRLGTQPQHF TGTGCCAGCAGTTACAGATTGGGTACTCAGCCCCAGCATTTT TRBV6-5 - - TRBJ1-5
CASSEGTGGASIAAFF TGTGCCAGCAGTGAGGGGACAGGGGGCGCGTCGATAGCAGCTTTCTTT TRBV2 few TRBD1 TRBJ1-1
CASSLELSAYEQYF TGTGCCAGCAGCTTGGAGCTCAGCGCCTACGAGCAGTACTTC TRBV5-5 - - TRBJ2-7
CASSQPRTQDSYEQYF TGTGCCAGCAGCCAACCCCGAACCCAGGACAGCTACGAGCAGTACTTC TRBV28 - - TRBJ2-7
CASTGTSAEEQYF TGTGCCAGTACGGGGACTAGCGCGGAAGAGCAGTACTTC TRBV19 - TRBD2 TRBJ2-5
CASSLDRTGELFF TGCGCCAGCAGCTTGGACAGGACCGGGGAGCTGTTTTTT TRBV5-1 - - TRBJ2-2
CASSLLRRLGATDTQYF TGTGCCAGCAGCTTGTTACGGAGATTAGGGGCGACAGATACGCAGTATTTT TRBV7-9 - - TRBJ2-3
CAWSVQGYSPLHF TGTGCCTGGAGTGTACAGGGATACTCACCCCTCCACTTT TRBV30 once - TRBJ1-6
CASSQVGGRDTEAFF TGTGCCAGCAGCCAAGTCGGGGGACGGGACACTGAAGCTTTCTTT TRBV14 few - TRBJ1-1
CASCGGIVTEAFF TGTGCCAGCTGCGGGGGTATTGTCACTGAAGCTTTCTTT TRBV7-9 - - TRBJ1-1
CASSARTGSYGYTF TGTGCCAGCAGTGCCCGGACAGGGTCCTATGGCTACACCTTC TRBV6-1 - TRBD1 TRBJ1-2
CASSEGVSYFSTDTQYF TGTGCCAGCAGTGAAGGTGTCAGCTATTTTAGCACAGATACGCAGTATTTT TRBV6-1 once - TRBJ2-3
CATSRDRGQEKLFF TGTGCCACCAGCAGAGATAGGGGGCAGGAAAAACTGTTTTTT TRBV15 - TRBD1 TRBJ1-4